This TCR beta chain appears in the sequencing data of a study of T-cell memory formation after mild COVID-19. General observations from the study: CD4/CD8 balance characterized clones contracting day 15 to 85, and CD4+ skew characterized later expanders. CD4+ clones that contracted lay mainly in CM and EM; CD8+ ones lay in EMRA.

Unmatched junction bases numbered 2, after V lost 0 bases and J lost 3 bases. The germline CDR1 and CDR2 sequences are SGHRS and YFSETQ. The CDR3 covers 14 residues. TCRdb re-analysed the 5' RACE reads in MiXCR, keeping a single row per CDR3 protein. The sample contains approximately 54,000 distinct CDR3 sequences, around 12% of which appear only once. In its sample, this clonotype was seen many times. Antigen unknown. The rearrangement uses TRBV5-1 and TRBJ2-7; 8 bases align to TRBD1. The sequenced sample was PBMCs or a T cell subset sorted from them (not recorded which). The clonotype was recovered from a man younger than 35 who had mild COVID-19 (a few samples of this study predate the infection). Cell type and time point are not known. CDR3 sequence reads: CASSLAGTGYEQYF. The CDR3 DNA reads as TGCGCCAGCAGCTTGGCCGGGACAGGCTACGAGCAGTACTTC.